This entry is about one TCR beta chain. The antigen remains undetermined. Primers: 60 Vbeta forward and 13 Jbeta reverse. TCRdb's copy holds only in-frame clones and misses some; the assay was immunoSEQ multiplex PCR. Of about 98,000 clones in the sample, approximately 74% were seen once. The record originates from a study of cytomegalovirus exposure and HLA in healthy donors. Germline values: CDR1 SGDLS, CDR2 YYNGEE. Trimming cost V 1 base and J 7 bases, with 17 bases left between them. The CDR3 sequence is 15 residues long. Overall study findings and caveats: Rare TCR sequences predominated, though certain public TCRs were found in many donors. It was in a later analysis that TCR association rates were seen to vary by HLA locus, highest for DRB1 and lowest for HLA-C.

The gene calls are TRBV9 and TRBJ1-2; possible D gene TRBD1, 6 bases. The TCR comes from a male donor in good health and CMV-seronegative. Source material: PBMCs. The CDR3 coding sequence is TGTGCCAGCAGCGTACTCGTCGGGGGGCAGGGTGGCTACACCTTC. Protein: CASSVLVGGQGGYTF.